These 29 T cell receptor beta chains came from one sample sequenced in a study of T-cell reconstitution after alpha-beta-depleted transplantation in children. Unique molecular identifiers were incorporated when the TCRbeta library was constructed. In TCRdb, the PCR reads were re-called with MiXCR into one record per CDR3 protein. Of hundreds of thousands of distinct CDR3 sequences listed, nearly 8% are singletons. These receptors lack a known antigen. Study-wide points: When one year had passed after transplant, most T-cell counts and diversity came from newly produced T cells.

The material was peripheral blood, obtained 360 days after TCRalphabeta/CD19-depleted stem cell transplant. These receptors all stem from a female patient aged 2-15 years who had a stem cell transplant for Fanconi anemia, so the T cells may come from the graft donor.

This clonotype was detected ten times or more. J is TRBJ1-5 and V is TRBV28, with D uncertain. This CDR3 is 13 amino acids long. Germline loops: CDR1 MDHEN, CDR2 SYDVKM. V was clipped by 2 bases and J by 7 bases, with 9 bases between them. The CDR3 loop is CASSLAEGQPQHF. CDR3 coding DNA: TGTGCCAGCAGTTTAGCAGAGGGCCAGCCCCAGCATTTT. Using reference TRBV28 and TRBJ1-5 for the parts outside the CDR3, the full variable domain is DVKVTQSSRYLVKRTGEKVFLECVQDMDHENMFWYRQDPGLGLRLIYFSYDVKMKEKGDIPEGYSVSREKKERFSLILESASTNQTSMYLCASSLAEGQPQHFGDGTRLSIL.

CDR3 sequence (DNA): TGTGCCAGCAGCGTGAATAGCGGGAGTCTACAGCAGTTCTTC. Amino acid sequence: CASSVNSGSLQQFF. The rearrangement uses TRBV9 and TRBJ2-1, with 9 nucleotides matching TRBD2. Germline loops: CDR1 SGDLS, CDR2 YYNGEE. V was pared by 2 bases and J by 11 bases, with 8 bases of the junction left unmatched. This CDR3 region has 14 residues.

In this sample, this clonotype turned up many times. This chain uses TRBV5-1 with TRBJ1-5; D not resolved. Germline CDR1 and CDR2: SGHRS and YFSETQ. The CDR3 is made up of 15 amino acids. V lost 0 bases, J lost 5 bases, and 12 bases lay in between. CDR3 residues: CASSLEGRNDQPQHF. CDR3 nucleotides: TGCGCCAGCAGCTTGGAGGGCCGCAATGATCAGCCCCAGCATTTT. The entire variable domain, with the rest obtained from reference TRBV5-1 and TRBJ1-5, is as follows: KAGVTQTPRYLIKTRGQQVTLSCSPISGHRSVSWYQQTPGQGLQFLFEYFSETQRNKGNFPGRFSGRQFSNSRSEMNVSTLELGDSALYLCASSLEGRNDQPQHFGDGTRLSIL.

The chain uses TRBV28 and TRBJ1-3; D gene unclear. The germline CDR1 and CDR2 sequences are MDHEN and SYDVKM. V lost 2 bases and J 0 bases, leaving 8 bases between the germline ends. The CDR3 consists of 15 residues. The CDR3 protein is CASSLKGLSGNTIYF. CDR3 coding DNA: TGTGCCAGCAGTTTAAAAGGGCTCTCTGGAAACACCATATATTTT. The whole variable domain, remainder taken from reference TRBV28 and TRBJ1-3, is DVKVTQSSRYLVKRTGEKVFLECVQDMDHENMFWYRQDPGLGLRLIYFSYDVKMKEKGDIPEGYSVSREKKERFSLILESASTNQTSMYLCASSLKGLSGNTIYFGEGSWLTVV.

This clonotype has just a few counts. This chain uses TRBV20-1 with TRBJ2-7, with D perhaps given as TRBD1 or TRBD2 (6 bases each). V was pared by 5 bases and J by 0 bases, with 11 bases between. Germline values: CDR1 DFQATT, CDR2 SNEGSKA (reference sequence). The CDR3 runs 13 residues. The CDR3: CSAEGGSSYEQYF. Here the CDR3 DNA reads TGCAGTGCTGAGGGGGGTAGCTCCTACGAGCAGTACTTC.

This clonotype occurred many times. The chain is built from TRBV7-9 and TRBJ2-5, with 7 bases matching TRBD2. The CDR3 extends over 14 amino acids. Looked up from germline, CDR1 is SEHNR and CDR2 is FQNEAQ (reference sequence). Trimming removed 5 bases from V and 2 bases from J; junction bases left unmatched: 5. CDR3: CASSPTSQQETQYF. In DNA, the CDR3 is TGTGCCAGCAGCCCGACTAGCCAACAAGAGACCCAGTACTTC.

The chain is built from TRBV5-8 and TRBJ2-1; D ambiguous. Germline CDR1 SGHTS, CDR2 YDEGEE. There are 14 residues in the CDR3. The ends were cut back, 0 bases at V and 3 bases at J, with 7 bases in the middle. This CDR3 is CASSLADNYNEQFF. CDR3 bases: TGTGCCAGCAGCTTGGCCGACAACTACAATGAGCAGTTCTTC.

This clonotype showed up many times. The chain is built from TRBV5-1 and TRBJ2-6, with D possibly matching TRBD1 (5 bases). V lost 4 bases to trimming and J lost 0 bases, with 5 bases between them. The CDR3 sequence is 14 residues long. Germline loops: CDR1 SGHRS, CDR2 YFSETQ. The CDR3 region has the DNA TGCGCCAGCAGCGGGGCCTCTGGGGCCAACGTCCTGACTTTC. Encoded protein: CASSGASGANVLTF.

As for this clonotype: Just one base apart from a much larger clone, this may be a read error. V gene TRBV10-3 combines with J gene TRBJ2-7; 8 bases agree with TRBD2. Germline assignment: CDR1 ENHRY and CDR2 SYGVKD. CDR3 length: 14 residues. CDR3 in DNA: TGTGCCATCAGTGGGGCGGGAGGTACCTACGAGCGGTACTTC. This encodes CAISGAGGTYERYF.

The DNA of the CDR3 is TGTGCCAGCTCACCCACACCGGGAGAGACCCAGTACTTC. This sequence encodes CASSPTPGETQYF. The chain combines TRBV18 with TRBJ2-5, with D unresolved. V gave up 3 bases and J gave up 4 bases, with 9 bases separating them. The CDR3 has 13 residues. Germline loops: CDR1 KGHSH, CDR2 LQKENI.

This clonotype was observed at least ten times. The rearrangement uses TRBV5-6 and TRBJ1-3; unclear D gene. From germline, CDR1 is SGHDT and CDR2 YYEEEE. The CDR3 length is 13 residues. Trimming left V 0 bases short and J 7 bases short, with 8 bases between. CDR3 residues: CASSLGGLNTIYF. CDR3 sequence (DNA): TGTGCCAGCAGCTTGGGGGGATTGAACACCATATATTTT.

This clonotype has a handful of counts. V and J are TRBV20-1 and TRBJ2-2; no definite D call. The CDR3 length is 14 residues. From germline, CDR1 is DFQATT and CDR2 SNEGSKA (reference sequence). Trimming took off 3 bases at V and 8 bases at J, with 16 bases between the two ends. The CDR3 DNA is TGCAGTGCTAGTTTTAACTCCCCTGGTGGGGAGCTGTTTTTT. It codes for CSASFNSPGGELFF.

This clonotype has just a few counts. This rearrangement joins TRBV11-3 to TRBJ2-7; 8 bases line up with TRBD2. The CDR3 extends over 14 amino acids. Unmatched junction bases numbered 6, after V lost 3 bases and J lost 5 bases. Germline assignment: CDR1 SGHNT and CDR2 YENEEA. CDR3: CASSFDGLADEQYF. The DNA of the CDR3 is TGTGCCAGCAGCTTCGACGGACTAGCCGACGAGCAGTACTTC.

The chain employs TRBV6-5 and TRBJ2-1; 12 positions match TRBD2. Germline assignment: CDR1 MNHEY and CDR2 SVGAGI. The V and J ends lost 0 bases and 1 base, in that order; junction bases with no gene match: 4. This CDR3 has 18 amino acids. The CDR3 nucleotides are TGTGCCAGCAGTTACTCTCGACTAGCGGGGGCTTCCTACAATGAGCAGTTCTTC. Amino acids: CASSYSRLAGASYNEQFF.

This clonotype has more than one count but fewer than ten. The chain recombines TRBV7-9 with TRBJ1-2; 9 bases align to TRBD1. The CDR3 extends over 15 amino acids. Per germline, CDR1 SEHNR and CDR2 FQNEAQ (reference sequence). Unmatched junction bases numbered 7, after V lost 5 bases and J lost 3 bases. The CDR3 reads CASSPRTGDDYGYTF. The CDR3, as DNA: TGTGCCAGCAGCCCCCGGACAGGGGATGACTATGGCTACACCTTC.

This clonotype was picked up a small number of times. J is TRBJ2-7 and V is TRBV28; the D gene is possibly TRBD1 (5 bases). From germline, CDR1 is MDHEN and CDR2 SYDVKM. The CDR3 runs to 15 residues. Trimming removed 8 bases at V and 3 bases at J, with 20 bases between. The CDR3 region has the DNA TGTGCCAGCGGCCGTGAGGTAGGGGCCTTCTACGAGCAGTACTTC. Amino acid sequence: CASGREVGAFYEQYF.

This chain links TRBV7-9 with TRBJ2-3; 9 nucleotides match TRBD1. Germline CDR1 and CDR2: SEHNR and FQNEAQ (reference sequence). V gave up 1 base and J gave up 0 bases; unmatched junction bases: 17. The CDR3 has 21 amino acids. Written as DNA, the CDR3 is TGTGCCAGCAGCTTAGGTCTTGGGACAGGGTGGGCCAAAACTAGCACAGATACGCAGTATTTT. Translated: CASSLGLGTGWAKTSTDTQYF.

This chain uses TRBV5-6 with TRBJ2-5; D might be TRBD1 (6 bases). The CDR3 loop spans 20 amino acids. CDR1 and CDR2 from the germline V gene are SGHDT and YYEEEE. The V end lost 2 bases, the J end lost 5 bases, and 31 bases lay between the germline ends. The CDR3: CASSFTGTRRFEGSWETQYF. CDR3 nucleotides: TGTGCCAGCAGCTTCACCGGGACACGGAGGTTCGAGGGATCGTGGGAGACCCAGTACTTC.

This clonotype was recorded at least ten times. The chain has TRBV25-1 and TRBJ2-5, with 9 bases identical to TRBD1. Unmatched junction bases numbered 7, after V lost 6 bases and J lost 5 bases. Germline loops: CDR1 MGHDK, CDR2 SYGVNS. This CDR3 has 14 amino acids. CDR3 nucleotide sequence: TGTGCCAGCAGCCTACAGGGGGCCGTTGAGACCCAGTACTTC. This sequence encodes CASSLQGAVETQYF. The full variable domain, with the rest looked up from reference TRBV25-1 and TRBJ2-5, is EADIYQTPRYLVIGTGKKITLECSQTMGHDKMYWYQQDPGMELHLIHYSYGVNSTEKGDLSSESTVSRIRTEHFPLTLESARPSHTSQYLCASSLQGAVETQYFGPGTRLLVL.

Ten or more counts support this clonotype. The V gene is TRBV4-1, the J gene TRBJ2-7, with 9 bases that match TRBD2. Trimming removed 3 bases from V and 5 bases from J; junction bases left unmatched: 5. CDR3 length: 14 amino acids. Germline-derived CDR1 and CDR2 are MGHRA and YSYEKL. The CDR3 DNA is TGCGCCAGCAGCCATAGCGGGAGTTACCACGAGCAGTACTTC. Its translation is CASSHSGSYHEQYF.

This clonotype showed up just a few times. The chain has TRBV5-1 and TRBJ2-2, with 8 positions matching TRBD2. V lost 2 bases to trimming and J lost 5 bases; unmatched junction nucleotides: 5. Germline CDR1 is SGHRS and CDR2 is YFSETQ. This CDR3 spans 15 amino acids. CDR3: CASSFGLAGTGELFF. CDR3 DNA sequence: TGCGCCAGCAGCTTCGGACTAGCCGGTACCGGGGAGCTGTTTTTT.

This clonotype was seen many times. The V gene is TRBV29-1, the J gene TRBJ2-7; TRBD2 matches at 8 bases. Germline CDR1 is SQVTM and CDR2 is ANQGSEA. V lost 4 bases and J lost 5; bases outside the gene matches: 7. This CDR3 is built from 13 residues. CDR3 nucleotides: TGCAGCGTTGGGTTCGCGGGGGGAAACGAGCAGTACTTC. Its translation: CSVGFAGGNEQYF.

This clonotype was picked up many times. The chain combines TRBV5-1 with TRBJ1-1, with a possible D match to TRBD1 (6 bases). In germline, CDR1 is SGHRS, CDR2 YFSETQ. Trimming took 0 bases from V and 1 from J, leaving 7 bases between them. The CDR3 length is 14 residues. The CDR3 protein is CASSLGDTNTEAFF. CDR3 coding DNA: TGCGCCAGCAGCTTGGGGGACACGAACACTGAAGCTTTCTTT.

This clonotype was seen a handful of times. V gene TRBV5-1 combines with J gene TRBJ2-2; D gene ambiguous. Trimming took off 1 base at V and 7 bases at J, with 5 bases between the two ends. The CDR3 covers 12 residues. Looked up from germline, CDR1 is SGHRS and CDR2 is YFSETQ. CDR3 sequence: CASSLLDGELFF. CDR3 sequence (DNA): TGCGCCAGCAGCTTGTTGGACGGGGAGCTGTTTTTT.

The gene calls are TRBV10-3 and TRBJ1-1, with D hard to call. This CDR3 has 13 amino acids. Germline lookup yields CDR1 ENHRY and CDR2 SYGVKD. V lost 0 bases and J lost 3, with 5 bases in between. As DNA, the CDR3 is TGTGCCATCAGTGAGTCAAGGCACACTGAAGCTTTCTTT. This encodes CAISESRHTEAFF.

This clonotype was observed at least ten times. A read error may produce the germline difference seen at one junction end. The V and J genes are TRBV6-1 and TRBJ2-1; D is tentatively TRBD1 or TRBD2 (5 bases each). The length of the CDR3 is 15 residues. Germline CDR1 and CDR2: MNHNS and SASEGT. The CDR3 here is CASNAPGTAYNELFF. As DNA, the CDR3 is TGTGCCAGCAACGCTCCCGGGACGGCTTACAATGAGCTGTTCTTC.

This clonotype showed up many times. The V gene is TRBV20-1, the J gene TRBJ2-7; D not resolved. Looked up from germline, CDR1 is DFQATT and CDR2 is SNEGSKA (reference sequence). Trimming cost V 0 bases and J 1 base, with 10 bases left between them. The CDR3 is made up of 14 amino acids. Here the CDR3 reads CSARDVQVSYEQYF. CDR3 bases: TGCAGTGCTAGAGACGTGCAGGTTTCCTACGAGCAGTACTTC.

In this sample, this clonotype turned up many times. The chain links TRBV11-2 to TRBJ2-1; 8 nucleotides agree with TRBD2. The germline V gene encodes CDR1 SGHAT and CDR2 FQNNGV. V shed 0 bases, J shed 9 bases, and the junction held 10 bases outside the gene matches. This CDR3 region has 16 residues. The CDR3 sequence is CASSLDGLAGAFEQFF. The CDR3 DNA reads TGTGCCAGCAGCTTAGATGGGCTAGCGGGCGCTTTTGAGCAGTTCTTC.

V usage is TRBV7-2 and J usage is TRBJ2-7; possible D gene TRBD2, 6 bases. There are 14 residues in the CDR3. Trimming removed 6 bases at V and 0 bases at J, with 12 bases between. Per germline, CDR1 SGHTA and CDR2 FQGNSA. The CDR3 nucleotides read TGTGCCAGCAGGATAGTGGAGGGCTCCTACGAGCAGTACTTC. Translated: CASRIVEGSYEQYF.